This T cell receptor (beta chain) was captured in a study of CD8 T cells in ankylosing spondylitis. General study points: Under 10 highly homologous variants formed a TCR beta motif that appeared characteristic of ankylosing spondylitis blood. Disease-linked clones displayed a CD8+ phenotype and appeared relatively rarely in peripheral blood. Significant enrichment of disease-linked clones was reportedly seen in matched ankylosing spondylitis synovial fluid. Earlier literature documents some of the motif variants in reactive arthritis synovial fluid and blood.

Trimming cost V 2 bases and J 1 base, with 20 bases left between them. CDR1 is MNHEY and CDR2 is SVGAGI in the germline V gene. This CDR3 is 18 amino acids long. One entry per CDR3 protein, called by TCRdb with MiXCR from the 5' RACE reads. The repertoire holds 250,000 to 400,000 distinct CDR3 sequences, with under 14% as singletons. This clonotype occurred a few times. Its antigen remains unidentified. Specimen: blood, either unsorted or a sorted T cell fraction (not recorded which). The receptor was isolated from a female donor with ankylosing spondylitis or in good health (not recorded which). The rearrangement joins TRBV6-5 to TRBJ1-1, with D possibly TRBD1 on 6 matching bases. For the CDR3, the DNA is TGTGCCAGCAGTTACGGGGTGAGCGGGGGGCGTTGGAACACTGAAGCTTTCTTT. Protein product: CASSYGVSGGRWNTEAFF.